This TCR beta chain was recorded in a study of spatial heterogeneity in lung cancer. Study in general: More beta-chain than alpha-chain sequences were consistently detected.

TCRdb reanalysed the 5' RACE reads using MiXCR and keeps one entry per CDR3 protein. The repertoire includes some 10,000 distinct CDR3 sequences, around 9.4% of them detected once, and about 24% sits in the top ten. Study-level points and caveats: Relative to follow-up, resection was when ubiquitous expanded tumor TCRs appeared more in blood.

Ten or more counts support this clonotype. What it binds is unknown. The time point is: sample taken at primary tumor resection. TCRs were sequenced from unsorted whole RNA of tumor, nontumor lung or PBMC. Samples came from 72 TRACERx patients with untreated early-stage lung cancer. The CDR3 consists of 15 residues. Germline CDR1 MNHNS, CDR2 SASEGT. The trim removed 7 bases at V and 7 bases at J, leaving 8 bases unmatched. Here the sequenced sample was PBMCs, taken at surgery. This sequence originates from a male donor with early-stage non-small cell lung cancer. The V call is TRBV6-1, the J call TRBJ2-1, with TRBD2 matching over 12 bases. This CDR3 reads CASITSGGFWNEQFF. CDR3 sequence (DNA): TGTGCCAGCATCACTAGCGGGGGGTTCTGGAATGAGCAGTTCTTC.